This T cell receptor (beta chain) originates from a study of CD8+CD57+ T cells in acquired aplastic anemia. This clonotype was seen ten or more times. TCR beta VDJ and CDR3 were profiled, and genomic DNA was the template. TCRdb re-called the reads through MiXCR, storing one row per CDR3 protein. The sample records roughly 500,000 distinct CDR3 sequences, approximately 33% being singletons. The V end lost 6 bases, the J end lost 3 bases, and 12 bases lay between the germline ends. CDR1 and CDR2 from the germline V gene are DFQATT and SNEGSKA (reference sequence). CDR3 length equals 12 residues. Patients who underwent sequencing had shown CD8+CD57+ cell expansion by flow cytometry. The diagnosis in all patients was severe acquired aplastic anemia.

The receptor was isolated from a human donor with aplastic anemia. Sequencing was done on a sample of sorted CD4+, CD8+, or CD8+CD57+ T cells (not recorded which) from PBMCs. This chain links TRBV20-1 with TRBJ2-7, with D possibly TRBD2 on 5 matching bases. CDR3 region: CSASTSGYEQYF. The CDR3 bases are TGCAGTGCCTCCACGAGCGGCTACGAGCAGTACTTC.